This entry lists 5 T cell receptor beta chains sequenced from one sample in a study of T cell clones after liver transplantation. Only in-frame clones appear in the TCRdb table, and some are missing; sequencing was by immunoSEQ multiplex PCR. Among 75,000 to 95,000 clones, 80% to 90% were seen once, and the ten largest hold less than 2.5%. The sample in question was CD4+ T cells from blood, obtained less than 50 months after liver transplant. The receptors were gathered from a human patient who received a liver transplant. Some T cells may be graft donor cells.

CDR3 sequence: CAISEVLLGSGNEQFF. The CDR3 nucleotides are TGTGCCATCAGTGAGGTGCTTTTGGGTAGCGGAAATGAGCAGTTCTTC. The V gene is TRBV10-3, the J gene TRBJ2-1; D possibly corresponds to TRBD2 (6 bases). Germline V gene lookup returns CDR1 ENHRY and CDR2 SYGVKD. The V end was cut by 2 bases, the J end by 7 bases, with 18 bases between. This CDR3 region has 16 residues.

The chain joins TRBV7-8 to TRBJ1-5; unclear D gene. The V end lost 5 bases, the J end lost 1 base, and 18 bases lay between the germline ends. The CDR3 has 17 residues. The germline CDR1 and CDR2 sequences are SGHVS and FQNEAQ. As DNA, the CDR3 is TGTGCCAGCAGCCTCCGCTGGGAGGGAAGGAGCAATCAGCCCCAGCATTTT. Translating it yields CASSLRWEGRSNQPQHF. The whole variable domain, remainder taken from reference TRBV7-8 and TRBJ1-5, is GAGVSQSPRYKVAKRGQDVALRCDPISGHVSLFWYQQALGQGPEFLTYFQNEAQLDKSGLPSDRFFAERPEGSVSTLKIQRTQQEDSAVYLCASSLRWEGRSNQPQHFGDGTRLSIL.

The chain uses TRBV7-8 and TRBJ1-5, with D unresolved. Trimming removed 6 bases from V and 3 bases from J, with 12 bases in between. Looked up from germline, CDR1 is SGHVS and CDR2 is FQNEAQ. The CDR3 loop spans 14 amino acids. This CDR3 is CASSPTETNQPQHF. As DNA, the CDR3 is TGTGCCAGCAGTCCCACAGAAACCAATCAGCCCCAGCATTTT.

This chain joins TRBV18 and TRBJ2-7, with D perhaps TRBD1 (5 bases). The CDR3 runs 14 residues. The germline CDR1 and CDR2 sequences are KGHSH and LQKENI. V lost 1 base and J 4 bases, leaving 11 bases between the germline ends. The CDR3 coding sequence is TGTGCCAGCTCACCACGGCAGGGTACTTACGAGCAGTACTTC. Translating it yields CASSPRQGTYEQYF.

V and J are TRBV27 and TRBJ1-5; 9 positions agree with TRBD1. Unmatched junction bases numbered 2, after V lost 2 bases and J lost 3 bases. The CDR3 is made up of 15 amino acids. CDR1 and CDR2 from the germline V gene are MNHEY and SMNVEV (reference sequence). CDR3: CASSLGTGTNQPQHF. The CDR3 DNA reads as TGTGCCAGCAGTTTAGGGACAGGGACCAATCAGCCCCAGCATTTT.